The 12 T cell receptor beta chains presented below share a single source sample, sequenced in a study of technical replicates of blood from several donors. Assay used: immunoSEQ multiplex PCR; TCRdb lists only in-frame clones, some missing. This table has 79,000 or so clones, around 96% appearing once. Sample: T cells isolated from PBMCs. The receptor source for this set is a human donor in good health.

The chain employs TRBV7-2 and TRBJ2-2; 9 positions match TRBD2. CDR1 and CDR2 (germline): SGHTA, FQGNSA. The length of the CDR3 is 15 residues. V gave up 4 bases and J gave up 5 bases; unmatched junction bases: 5. CDR3 sequence reads: CASSWRGGETGELFF. DNA of the CDR3: TGTGCCAGCAGCTGGCGGGGGGGGGAGACCGGGGAGCTGTTTTTT.

This clone came up once. The chain recombines TRBV27 with TRBJ2-7; D might be TRBD2 (6 bases). Trimming stripped 3 bases from V and 1 base from J, with 10 bases between. This CDR3 contains 14 residues. Germline lookup yields CDR1 MNHEY and CDR2 SMNVEV (reference sequence). CDR3 nucleotide sequence: TGTGCCAGCAGTTTCGGGGGTCCGTCCTACGAGCAGTACTTC. This translates into CASSFGGPSYEQYF.

This clone was counted once. The chain uses TRBV27 and TRBJ2-2; TRBD2 matches at 7 bases. Germline V lookup: CDR1 MNHEY, CDR2 SMNVEV (reference sequence). J gave up 4 bases and V 6 bases, and 8 bases lay outside the gene matches. The length of the CDR3 is 15 residues. The CDR3 reads CASSTTSRGTGELFF. The CDR3 region has the DNA TGTGCCAGCAGCACGACTAGCCGCGGCACCGGGGAGCTGTTTTTT.

V usage is TRBV11-3 and J usage is TRBJ2-7; 9 positions agree with TRBD2. The germline V gene encodes CDR1 SGHNT and CDR2 YENEEA. The CDR3 length is 15 residues. After removal of 1 base from V and 4 bases from J, the junction contained 5 bases not matched to a gene. The CDR3: CASSLAGLAEYEQYF. In DNA, the CDR3 is TGTGCCAGCAGCTTAGCGGGACTAGCAGAATACGAGCAGTACTTC. Full variable domain (missing parts from reference TRBV11-3 and TRBJ2-7): EAGVVQSPRYKIIEKKQPVAFWCNPISGHNTLYWYLQNLGQGPELLIRYENEEAVDDSQLPKDRFSAERLKGVDSTLKIQPAELGDSAVYLCASSLAGLAEYEQYFGPGTRLTVT.

V and J are TRBV2 and TRBJ1-2; D call uncertain. Looked up from germline, CDR1 is SNHLY and CDR2 is FYNNEI. The CDR3 loop spans 13 amino acids. V lost 3 bases and J 8 bases, leaving 13 bases between the germline ends. The CDR3 nucleotides read TGTGCCAGCAGTGACTCACGGCGGGTCGGCTACACCTTC. Translating gives CASSDSRRVGYTF. Full variable domain (outside the CDR3, taken from reference TRBV2 and TRBJ1-2): EPEVTQTPSHQVTQMGQEVILRCVPISNHLYFYWYRQILGQKVEFLVSFYNNEISEKSEIFDDQFSVERPDGSNFTLKIRSTKLEDSAMYFCASSDSRRVGYTFGSGTRLTVV.

This clone was detected once. The chain links TRBV6-5 to TRBJ1-4; perhaps TRBD1 as D (6 bases). Trimming shortened V by 0 bases and J by 7 bases, and 15 bases separated the two germline ends. From germline, CDR1 is MNHEY and CDR2 SVGAGI. The CDR3 runs 16 residues. The CDR3 region has the DNA TGTGCCAGCAGTTACTCCTCAGGGGAAAGAAGTGAAAAACTGTTTTTT. The encoded protein is CASSYSSGERSEKLFF.

The V and J genes are TRBV6-5 and TRBJ2-7, with 10 bases identical to TRBD1. The CDR3 runs to 16 residues. Unmatched junction bases numbered 7, after V lost 2 bases and J lost 3 bases. Germline-derived CDR1 and CDR2 are MNHEY and SVGAGI. This CDR3 reads CASSYRTGQGVYEQYF. The CDR3 DNA follows: TGTGCCAGCAGTTACAGGACAGGACAGGGGGTCTACGAGCAGTACTTC.

The table lists this clone with a few counts. The chain employs TRBV25-1 and TRBJ1-5; D is undetermined. CDR1 and CDR2 from the germline V gene are MGHDK and SYGVNS. This CDR3 has 11 residues. With 6 bases removed from V and 7 bases from J, the gap between germline ends came to 7 bases. CDR3 coding DNA: TGTGCCAGCAGGGTGGGCCAGCCCCAGCATTTT. As protein: CASRVGQPQHF.

Worth noting for this clone: One end of the junction varies from germline; a read error may be responsible. The genes are TRBV7-7 and TRBJ2-3; D is perhaps TRBD2 (6 bases). The CDR3 contains 16 residues. Germline CDR1 is SSHAT and CDR2 is FNYEAQ (reference sequence). CDR3 residues: CASSLGGRYGSDTQYF. DNA of the CDR3: TGTGCTAGCAGTCTGGGGGGACGGTATGGATCAGATACGCAGTATTTT. The entire variable domain, with the rest obtained from reference TRBV7-7 and TRBJ2-3, is as follows: GAGVSQSPRYKVTKRGQDVTLRCDPISSHATLYWYQQALGQGPEFLTYFNYEAQPDKSGLPSDRFSAERPEGSISTLTIQRTEQRDSAMYRCASSLGGRYGSDTQYFGPGTRLTVL.

The table lists this clone with a count of one. V usage is TRBV2 and J usage is TRBJ1-2, with a tentative D call TRBD1 (6 bases). Deletions cut 5 bases from V and 4 bases from J, with 11 bases between. This CDR3 spans 13 amino acids. Germline V lookup: CDR1 SNHLY, CDR2 FYNNEI. CDR3 sequence: CASSLTGSYGYTF. CDR3 DNA sequence: TGTGCCAGCAGTCTTACAGGGAGCTATGGCTACACCTTC.

This chain uses TRBV6-5 with TRBJ1-2, with TRBD1 identical over 8 bases. CDR3 length: 14 residues. The germline V gene encodes CDR1 MNHEY and CDR2 SVGAGI. V trimming: 7 bases; J trimming: 5 bases; junction bases outside the gene matches: 9. The CDR3 DNA reads TGTGCCAGCAAAAGACAGGGGACCACTTATGGCTACACCTTC. It is translated as CASKRQGTTYGYTF.

V usage is TRBV11-2 and J usage is TRBJ1-3; D is unclear. This CDR3 comprises 15 residues. V shed 8 bases and J shed 0 bases, with 14 bases lying between them. Germline V lookup: CDR1 SGHAT, CDR2 FQNNGV. This CDR3 reads CASRPLFGSGNTIYF. DNA for the CDR3: TGTGCCAGCCGTCCTCTCTTCGGCTCTGGAAACACCATATATTTT.